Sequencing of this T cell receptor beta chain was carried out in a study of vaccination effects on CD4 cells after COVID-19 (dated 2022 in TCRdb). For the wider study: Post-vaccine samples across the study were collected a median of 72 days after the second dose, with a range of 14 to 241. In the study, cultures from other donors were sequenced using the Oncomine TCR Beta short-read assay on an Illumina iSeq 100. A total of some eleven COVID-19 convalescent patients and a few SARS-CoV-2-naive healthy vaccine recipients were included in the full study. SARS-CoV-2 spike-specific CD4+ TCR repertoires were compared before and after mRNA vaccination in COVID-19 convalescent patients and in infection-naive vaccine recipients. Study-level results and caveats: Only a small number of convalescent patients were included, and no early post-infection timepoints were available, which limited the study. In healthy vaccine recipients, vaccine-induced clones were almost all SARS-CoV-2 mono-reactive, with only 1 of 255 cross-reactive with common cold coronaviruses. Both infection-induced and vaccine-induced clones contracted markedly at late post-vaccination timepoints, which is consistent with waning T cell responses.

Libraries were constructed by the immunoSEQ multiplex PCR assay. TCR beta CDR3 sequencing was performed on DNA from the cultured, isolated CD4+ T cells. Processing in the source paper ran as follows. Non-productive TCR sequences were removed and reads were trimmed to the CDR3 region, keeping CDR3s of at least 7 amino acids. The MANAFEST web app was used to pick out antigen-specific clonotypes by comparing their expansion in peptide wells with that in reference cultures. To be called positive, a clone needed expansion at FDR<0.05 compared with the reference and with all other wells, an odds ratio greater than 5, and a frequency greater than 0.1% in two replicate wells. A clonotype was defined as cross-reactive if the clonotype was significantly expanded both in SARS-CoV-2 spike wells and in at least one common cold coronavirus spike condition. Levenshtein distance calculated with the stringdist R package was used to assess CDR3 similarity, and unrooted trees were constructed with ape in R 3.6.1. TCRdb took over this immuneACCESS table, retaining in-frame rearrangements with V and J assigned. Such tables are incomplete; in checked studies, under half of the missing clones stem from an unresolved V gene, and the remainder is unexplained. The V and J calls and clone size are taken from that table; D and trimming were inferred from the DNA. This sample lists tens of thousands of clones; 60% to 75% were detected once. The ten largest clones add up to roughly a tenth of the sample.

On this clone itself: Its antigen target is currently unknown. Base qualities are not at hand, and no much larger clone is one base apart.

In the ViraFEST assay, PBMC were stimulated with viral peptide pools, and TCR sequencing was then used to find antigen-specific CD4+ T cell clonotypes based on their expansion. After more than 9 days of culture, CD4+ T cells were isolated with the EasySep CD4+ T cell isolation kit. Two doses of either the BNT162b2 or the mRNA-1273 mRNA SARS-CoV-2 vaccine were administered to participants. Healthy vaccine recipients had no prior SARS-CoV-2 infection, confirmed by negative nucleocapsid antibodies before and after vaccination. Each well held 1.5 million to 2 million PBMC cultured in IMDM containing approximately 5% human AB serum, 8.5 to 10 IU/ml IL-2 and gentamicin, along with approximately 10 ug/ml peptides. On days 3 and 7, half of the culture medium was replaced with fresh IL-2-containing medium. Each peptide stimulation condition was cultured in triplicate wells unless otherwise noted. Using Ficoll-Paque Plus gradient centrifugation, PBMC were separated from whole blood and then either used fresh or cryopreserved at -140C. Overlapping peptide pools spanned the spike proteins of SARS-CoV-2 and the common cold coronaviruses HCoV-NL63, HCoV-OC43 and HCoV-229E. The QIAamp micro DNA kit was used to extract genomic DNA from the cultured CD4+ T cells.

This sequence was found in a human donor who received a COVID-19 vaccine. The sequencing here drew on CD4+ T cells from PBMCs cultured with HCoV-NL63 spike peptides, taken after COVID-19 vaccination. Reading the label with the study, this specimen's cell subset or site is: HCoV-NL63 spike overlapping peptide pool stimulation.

CDR3 reads: CSVEDLAPTGEKLFF. The nucleotides are TGCAGCGTTGAAGATCTGGCGCCGACGGGCGAAAAACTGTTTTTT. The chain couples TRBV29-1 to TRBJ1-4, with no confident D gene call. The CDR3, from cysteine to phenylalanine, totals 15 residues. Only the CDR3 portion is preserved as DNA: 45 bases, with reading frame beginning at the first base. V sheds 0 bases and J sheds 8 bases, leaving 16 bases between their ends. The germline V gene yields SQVTM for CDR1 and ANQGSEA for CDR2.